These T cell receptor beta chains were read from a single sample in a study of blood T cell repertoires in COVID-19. Produced via immunoSEQ multiplex PCR; TCRdb's table is partial and in-frame only. The repertoire includes more than 80,000 clones, about 64% of them detected once, and about 0.85% sits in the top ten. The sample consisted of peripheral blood. These receptors came from a human donor with acute or convalescent COVID-19. The donor label of this sample is uncertain. CDR3s include the opening cysteine and the closing phenylalanine or tryptophan. D genes are given only for firm matches. Expanded clones are given a class, and other clones once, few, many or no size at all.

D,size,J,V,CDR3,DNA
-,-,TRBJ1-2,TRBV19,CASSAQGSSYGYTF,TGTGCCAGTAGTGCGCAGGGTTCCTCTTATGGCTACACCTTC
-,-,TRBJ2-2,TRBV5-1,CASSFFEALSRAGELFF,TGCGCCAGCAGTTTTTTTGAGGCCCTCAGTAGAGCCGGGGAGCTGTTTTTT
TRBD1,-,TRBJ1-2,TRBV5-5,CASSFLGTGQSGYTF,TGTGCCAGCAGCTTTCTCGGGACAGGGCAATCCGGCTACACCTTC
-,-,TRBJ1-2,TRBV6-5,CASSYRRKYEGYTF,TGTGCCAGCAGTTACCGGCGGAAGTATGAAGGCTACACCTTC
-,-,TRBJ2-5,TRBV7-2,CASSRSGSRLQETQYF,TGTGCCAGCAGCCGCTCCGGGTCGCGGCTCCAAGAGACCCAGTACTTC
TRBD2,-,TRBJ2-2,TRBV29-1,CSVMGLAGRGGELFF,TGCAGCGTGATGGGACTAGCGGGCCGGGGAGGGGAGCTGTTTTTT
TRBD1,-,TRBJ1-2,TRBV5-1,CASSLGDRGIDGYTF,TGCGCCAGCAGCTTAGGAGACAGGGGCATAGATGGCTACACCTTC
-,once,TRBJ1-6,TRBV6-5,CASSLREASPLHF,TGTGCCAGCAGCCTCAGGGAGGCTTCACCCCTCCACTTT
TRBD2,-,TRBJ2-3,TRBV4-2,CASSQGAGGKSDTQYF,TGTGCCAGCAGCCAAGGGGCCGGGGGGAAGTCAGATACGCAGTATTTT
TRBD2,-,TRBJ2-1,TRBV10-3,CASSKTGTSGGEQFF,TGTGCCTCCAGTAAAACCGGGACTAGCGGGGGGGAGCAGTTCTTC
-,-,TRBJ1-6,TRBV19,CASSIQGGNNSPLHF,TGTGCCAGTAGTATCCAGGGTGGAAACAATTCACCCCTCCACTTT
-,-,TRBJ1-5,TRBV6-5,CASSPKDSRNQPQHF,TGTGCCAGCAGCCCCAAGGACAGCCGGAATCAGCCCCAGCATTTT
TRBD1,-,TRBJ2-3,TRBV6-2/TRBV6-3,CASSPRTGGTDTQYF,TGTGCCAGCAGTCCCAGGACAGGGGGAACAGATACGCAGTATTTT
TRBD1,-,TRBJ2-5,TRBV11-2,CASSLDRGGERETQYF,TGTGCCAGCAGCTTAGATCGAGGGGGCGAAAGGGAGACCCAGTACTTC
TRBD1,once,TRBJ1-5,TRBV7-9,CASSPDRAPGPQHF,TGTGCCAGCAGCCCGGACAGGGCCCCAGGGCCCCAGCATTTT
TRBD1,-,TRBJ1-2,TRBV15,CATSGTAVNYGYTF,TGTGCCACCTCCGGGACAGCTGTTAACTATGGCTACACCTTC
TRBD1,-,TRBJ1-5,TRBV2,CASTDRVEPQHF,TGTGCCAGCACAGACAGGGTAGAGCCCCAGCATTTT
-,-,TRBJ2-2,TRBV24-1,CATSAAGTSNTGELFF,TGTGCCACCAGTGCAGCAGGGACATCGAACACCGGGGAGCTGTTTTTT
-,-,TRBJ2-3,TRBV11-2,CASSNRRSRTDTQYF,TGTGCCAGCAGCAATCGTAGGAGCCGCACAGATACGCAGTATTTT
TRBD2,few,TRBJ2-2,TRBV7-9,CASSSATSGGYGGELFF,TGTGCCAGCAGCTCCGCCACTAGCGGGGGGTACGGCGGGGAGCTGTTTTTT
TRBD1,-,TRBJ2-3,TRBV7-9,CASSRGDRGSDTQYF,TGTGCCAGCAGTCGCGGGGACAGGGGATCAGATACGCAGTATTTT
-,-,TRBJ2-2,TRBV5-1,CASSFGDLHTGELFF,TGCGCCAGCAGCTTTGGGGACTTACACACCGGGGAGCTGTTTTTT
-,-,TRBJ1-1,TRBV11-2,CASRDLIRSSNTEAFF,TGTGCCAGCAGGGATCTCATCAGGTCTTCGAACACTGAAGCTTTCTTT
-,-,TRBJ1-1,TRBV19,CASSSRGTSTEAFF,TGTGCCAGTAGTAGTCGGGGAACGAGCACTGAAGCTTTCTTT
TRBD2,-,TRBJ2-7,TRBV7-2,CASRGDPSGGHEQYF,TGTGCCAGCAGGGGGGACCCTAGCGGGGGGCACGAGCAGTACTTC
-,-,TRBJ2-2,TRBV2,CASSDLQGSAGELFF,TGTGCCAGCAGTGACCTCCAGGGGTCTGCCGGGGAGCTGTTTTTT
TRBD2,-,TRBJ2-5,TRBV28,CASSSRLAGTQETQYF,TGTGCCAGCAGTTCCCGACTAGCGGGAACCCAAGAGACCCAGTACTTC
-,-,TRBJ1-1,TRBV15,CATSRDMGRGVNTEAFF,TGTGCCACCAGCAGAGATATGGGAAGGGGTGTAAACACTGAAGCTTTCTTT
-,-,TRBJ2-6,TRBV29-1,CSVTRSGANVLTF,TGCAGCGTAACGCGCTCTGGGGCCAACGTCCTGACTTTC
TRBD1,few,TRBJ1-1,TRBV19,CASSRQGNTEAFF,TGTGCCAGTAGTAGACAGGGAAACACTGAAGCTTTCTTT
-,-,TRBJ2-1,TRBV5-1,CASSLGPRDEQFF,TGCGCCAGCAGCTTGGGCCCGAGGGATGAGCAGTTCTTC
-,-,TRBJ1-1,TRBV11-3,CASSIQENTEAFF,TGTGCCAGCAGCATCCAGGAGAACACTGAAGCTTTCTTT
-,-,TRBJ2-2,TRBV5-1,CASSLGQFGGELFF,TGCGCCAGCAGCTTAGGACAGTTCGGCGGGGAGCTGTTTTTT
-,-,TRBJ1-2,TRBV18,CASSPAESYGYTF,TGTGCCAGCTCACCGGCAGAATCATATGGCTACACCTTC
-,few,TRBJ1-5,TRBV28,CASSPDSLRPQHF,TGTGCCAGCAGCCCGGACAGCCTTAGGCCCCAGCATTTT
-,-,TRBJ1-2,TRBV5-6,CASSLAGGTLSLRRGYTF,TGTGCCAGCAGCTTGGCGGGGGGAACCCTATCCCTCCGGAGGGGCTACACCTTC
-,-,TRBJ1-1,TRBV5-1,CASSLAGDTEAFF,TGCGCCAGCAGCTTGGCAGGGGATACTGAAGCTTTCTTT
TRBD2,-,TRBJ2-2,TRBV2,CASSVTGTSGRNTGELFF,TGTGCCAGCAGTGTTACCGGGACTAGCGGGCGTAACACCGGGGAGCTGTTTTTT
-,-,TRBJ2-5,TRBV6-5,CASSPGLGETQYF,TGTGCCAGCAGTCCGGGACTGGGGGAGACCCAGTACTTC
TRBD2,few,TRBJ2-3,TRBV19,CASSGASGVSDTQYF,TGTGCCAGTAGTGGCGCTAGCGGGGTATCAGATACGCAGTATTTT
TRBD1,medium-sized,TRBJ1-4,TRBV6-2/TRBV6-3,CASSYGTGGNEKLFF,TGTGCCAGCAGTTACGGGACAGGGGGCAATGAAAAACTGTTTTTT
TRBD1,few,TRBJ1-4,TRBV6-5,CASRGTGGFNEKLFF,TGTGCCAGCAGGGGGACAGGGGGCTTTAATGAAAAACTGTTTTTT